Each of the 11 T cell receptor beta chains below was sequenced from the same sample in a study of cytomegalovirus exposure and HLA in healthy donors. PCR primers comprised 60 Vbeta and 13 Jbeta primers. Here immunoSEQ multiplex PCR was the method, and the copy in TCRdb shows in-frame clones only, minus some. The data contain about 150,000 clones, less than 85% of them singletons. Input material: PBMCs. The receptors shown here come from a woman aged 55-75 years in good health and CMV-seropositive.

The V gene is TRBV7-2, the J gene TRBJ1-5; 8 nucleotides agree with TRBD1. CDR1 is SGHTA, CDR2 FQGNSA, per germline. The CDR3 runs to 15 residues. The ends lost 5 bases at V and 3 bases at J; junction bases unmatched: 6. The CDR3 here is CASSQDRAVNQPQHF. DNA for the CDR3: TGTGCCAGCAGCCAGGACAGGGCGGTCAATCAGCCCCAGCATTTT.

The chain employs TRBV5-1 and TRBJ2-2; 7 bases align to TRBD2. The CDR3 contains 15 residues. The germline V gene has CDR1 SGHRS and CDR2 YFSETQ. The trim removed 5 bases at V and 5 bases at J, leaving 9 bases unmatched. This chain's CDR3 is CASSQSGMGTGELFF. DNA of the CDR3: TGCGCCAGCAGTCAAAGCGGGATGGGGACCGGGGAGCTGTTTTTT.

The chain employs TRBV2 and TRBJ1-1, with 11 bases identical to TRBD1. This CDR3 is 15 amino acids long. The V gene's germline CDR1 is SNHLY and CDR2 FYNNEI. The trim removed 5 bases at V and 5 bases at J, leaving 7 bases unmatched. The CDR3 nucleotides are TGTGCCAGCAGTTGGGGGACAGGGGGGGGAACTGAAGCTTTCTTT. This gives the protein CASSWGTGGGTEAFF. Filled out from reference TRBV2 and TRBJ1-1, the complete variable domain reads EPEVTQTPSHQVTQMGQEVILRCVPISNHLYFYWYRQILGQKVEFLVSFYNNEISEKSEIFDDQFSVERPDGSNFTLKIRSTKLEDSAMYFCASSWGTGGGTEAFFGQGTRLTVV.

V is TRBV29-1 and J is TRBJ1-2, with D maybe TRBD1 (6 bases). Germline CDR1 is SQVTM and CDR2 is ANQGSEA. The ends were cut back, 7 bases at V and 2 bases at J, with 17 bases in the middle. The CDR3 has 14 amino acids. CDR3 nucleotide sequence: TGCAGCGCTACCGGCCGCCAGGGGAACTATGGCTACACCTTC. Residues: CSATGRQGNYGYTF.

The chain's CDR3 is CASSYEGQGYGYTF. The CDR3 region has the DNA TGTGCCAGCAGTTATGAGGGACAGGGCTATGGCTACACCTTC. The V and J genes are TRBV7-8 and TRBJ1-2, with 9 bases identical to TRBD1. CDR3 length equals 14 residues. With 6 bases clipped from V and 4 bases from J, the junction kept 6 bases outside the gene matches. Germline CDR1 and CDR2: SGHVS and FQNEAQ.

Here the CDR3 DNA reads TGTGCCAGCAGTTTTTCCCGGGGAAGGGTCAGGGGTAGGGACAATGAGCAGTTCTTC. It translates to CASSFSRGRVRGRDNEQFF. V and J are TRBV28 and TRBJ2-1, with D possibly being TRBD1 (6 bases). The ends were cut back, 3 bases at V and 5 bases at J, with 26 bases in the middle. The CDR3 sequence is 19 residues long. The germline V gene encodes CDR1 MDHEN and CDR2 SYDVKM.

This clone appeared a few times. The chain is built from TRBV9 and TRBJ1-4; D might be TRBD1 (6 bases). CDR3 length equals 15 residues. With 3 bases removed from V and 3 bases from J, the gap between germline ends came to 12 bases. The germline CDR1 and CDR2 sequences are SGDLS and YYNGEE. The CDR3 DNA is TGTGCCAGCAGCGGTACAGGGCACCCTAATGAAAAACTGTTTTTT. Its protein product is CASSGTGHPNEKLFF.

The J gene is TRBJ2-1, the V gene TRBV2; the match to TRBD2 covers 12 bases. Germline V gives CDR1 SNHLY, CDR2 FYNNEI. Unmatched junction bases numbered 18, after V lost 8 bases and J lost 7 bases. This CDR3 is built from 18 residues. The DNA for the CDR3 is TGTGCCAGCGGAAATCCTTTATCTAGCGGGAGGGCTGATAATGAGCAGTTCTTC. Its protein is CASGNPLSSGRADNEQFF. Filled out from reference TRBV2 and TRBJ2-1, the complete variable domain reads EPEVTQTPSHQVTQMGQEVILRCVPISNHLYFYWYRQILGQKVEFLVSFYNNEISEKSEIFDDQFSVERPDGSNFTLKIRSTKLEDSAMYFCASGNPLSSGRADNEQFFGPGTRLTVL.

The chain uses TRBV5-1 and TRBJ2-5; the D gene is possibly TRBD2 (6 bases). This CDR3 spans 14 amino acids. The germline gives CDR1 SGHRS, CDR2 YFSETQ. With 4 bases removed from V and 3 bases from J, the gap between germline ends came to 13 bases. In DNA, the CDR3 is TGCGCCAGCAGCCCACTAGCAGCCGAAGAGACCCAGTACTTC. This codes for CASSPLAAEETQYF.

This chain links TRBV4-1 with TRBJ2-6, with D tentatively TRBD2 (5 bases). V lost 1 base, J lost 1 base, and 11 bases lay in between. The CDR3 has 17 amino acids. Germline lookup yields CDR1 MGHRA and CDR2 YSYEKL. The CDR3 region is CASSQGPTGSGANVLTF. Written as DNA, the CDR3 is TGCGCCAGCAGCCAAGGCCCGACGGGGTCTGGGGCCAACGTCCTGACTTTC.

This clone has only one observation. The gene calls are TRBV1 and TRBJ2-5; the table's D call, TRBD2, has no DNA check behind it. TRBV1 is shown as a pseudogene. The CDR3 spans 16 residues. As DNA, the CDR3 is TGCACCAGCAGCCAAGATAGTGGAGCGGTTCAAGAGACCCAGTACTTC. Its protein product is CTSSQDSGAVQETQYF.